A selection of T cell receptor beta chains follows, all from one sample in a study of T cells after posttransplantation cyclophosphamide. Sequenced by immunoSEQ multiplex PCR; TCRdb stores in-frame clones only, minus some. The sample yields 20,000 to 25,000 clones, without any singletons. Sequencing was performed on PBMCs. Receptor source: a woman aged 55-69 years in good health, CMV-negative, and a related stem cell transplant donor. Both conserved end residues are part of each CDR3. D genes are given only for firm matches. The size entry gives once, few, many, or a class for an expanded clone.

>TRBV6-6|NA|TRBJ2-2|many
CASKPTLEGGELFF
TGTGCCAGCAAGCCCACCTTAGAGGGCGGGGAGCTGTTTTTT
>TRBV19|TRBD1|TRBJ1-5|many
CASRPRTGAGNQPQHF
TGTGCCAGTAGGCCTCGAACAGGGGCAGGCAATCAGCCCCAGCATTTT
>TRBV6-1|NA|TRBJ1-4|many
CASSEGSGTNEKLFF
TGTGCCAGCAGTGAAGGTAGTGGAACTAATGAAAAACTGTTTTTT
>TRBV19|NA|TRBJ1-1|many
CASSIGGYGGTEAFF
TGTGCCAGTAGTATAGGAGGGTACGGGGGCACTGAAGCTTTCTTT
>TRBV7-8|NA|TRBJ1-5|many
CASSLPPGPQHF
TGTGCCAGCAGCCTACCACCGGGGCCCCAGCATTTT
>TRBV7-9|NA|TRBJ1-1|many
CASRPQGPGGAMNTEAFF
TGTGCCAGCAGACCACAGGGCCCCGGGGGGGCTATGAACACTGAAGCTTTCTTT
>TRBV6-1|NA|TRBJ2-7|few
CASSEGLSYEQYF
TGTGCCAGCAGTGAAGGACTCTCCTACGAGCAGTACTTC
>TRBV4-2|NA|TRBJ1-1|many
CASSQFDRLGTEAFF
TGTGCCAGCAGCCAATTTGACAGGCTAGGCACTGAAGCTTTCTTT
>TRBV11-2|NA|TRBJ2-5|many
CASSLDRTRGTQYF
TGTGCCAGCAGCTTAGATAGAACTAGAGGGACCCAGTACTTC
>TRBV7-9|NA|TRBJ1-4|many
CASTLNEKLFF
TGTGCCAGCACCCTGAATGAAAAACTGTTTTTT